The entry below gives a single TCR beta chain sequence along with its context. Its target is unknown. A read error may account for a junction end that differs from germline. Genomic DNA was employed as the template in profiling TCR beta VDJ and CDR3. Using its own MiXCR run on the reads, TCRdb lists one record per CDR3 protein. The sample contains some 240,000 distinct CDR3 sequences, around 32% of which appear only once. This sample was included in a study of CD8+CD57+ T cells in acquired aplastic anemia. Points from the study as a whole: No significant difference in CD8+ Simpson's diversity was found between patients and controls.

This sequence originates from a human donor in good health, serving as a control. Sequencing was performed on sorted CD4+, CD8+, or CD8+CD57+ T cells (not recorded which) from PBMCs.

The CDR3 region has the DNA TGTGCCAGCAGCTCCGGACAGGCGTACAATGGGCAGTTCTTC. It encodes CASSSGQAYNGQFF. The V and J genes are TRBV5-8 and TRBJ2-1; 7 nucleotides align to TRBD1. The CDR3 covers 14 residues. In germline, CDR1 is SGHTS, CDR2 YDEGEE.